Below, one TCR beta chain is given with its context. Inclusion covered patients whose advanced solid tumors lacked tumor-infiltrating lymphocytes. This entry is derived from a study of low-dose radiotherapy and immunotherapy resistance in tumors. Study background: With fractions of 0.5 Gy given every 2 weeks, Cohort 1 accumulated a total of 6.5 Gy. The study gave Cohort 2 1 Gy per fraction every two weeks, totaling 13 Gy over 26 weeks.

cDNA synthesis used a TRAV/TRBV-specific primer set for both chains. TCR amplification ran 15 to 25 PCR cycles using constant-region and V-primer adapter primers. TCRdb passed the reads through MiXCR, listing each CDR3 protein once. The sample lists about 12,000 distinct CDR3 sequences; 76% were seen once. This TCR derives from a human donor with advanced metastatic prostate, ovarian, gallbladder or colorectal cancer (not recorded which). This table probably holds off-target reads from a library built for another chain.

For the CDR3, the DNA is TGTGCCAGCAGAGATAGCGGCGTCTACGAGCAGTACTTC. Encoded protein: CASRDSGVYEQYF. The chain links TRBV28 to TRBJ2-7; maybe TRBD2 (6 bases). V was cut by 6 bases and J by 3 bases, with 12 bases left in between. This CDR3 contains 13 residues. Germline CDR1 and CDR2: MDHEN and SYDVKM.